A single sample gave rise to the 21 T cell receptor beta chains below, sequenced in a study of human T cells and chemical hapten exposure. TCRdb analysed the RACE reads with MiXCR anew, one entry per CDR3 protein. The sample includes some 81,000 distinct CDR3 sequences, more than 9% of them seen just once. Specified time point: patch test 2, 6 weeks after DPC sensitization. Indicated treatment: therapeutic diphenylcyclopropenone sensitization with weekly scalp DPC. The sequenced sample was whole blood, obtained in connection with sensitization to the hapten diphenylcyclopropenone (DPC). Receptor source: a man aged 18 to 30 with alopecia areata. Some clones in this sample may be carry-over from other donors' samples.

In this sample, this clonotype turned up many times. The CDR3 spells CASSYTGGDGYTF. CDR3 bases: TGTGCCAGCAGCTATACAGGGGGCGATGGCTACACCTTC. The chain uses TRBV7-9 and TRBJ1-2, with 9 bases that match TRBD1. Germline V lookup: CDR1 SEHNR, CDR2 FQNEAQ (reference sequence). V trimming: 4 bases; J trimming: 6 bases; junction bases outside the gene matches: 3. The CDR3 totals 13 residues.

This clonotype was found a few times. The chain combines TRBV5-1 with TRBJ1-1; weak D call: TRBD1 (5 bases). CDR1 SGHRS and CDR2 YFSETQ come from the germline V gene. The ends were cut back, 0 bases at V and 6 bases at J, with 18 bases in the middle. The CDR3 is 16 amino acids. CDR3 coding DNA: TGCGCCAGCAGCTTGGGGGTGGTGGGGCAGGCCGCTGAAGCTTTCTTT. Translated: CASSLGVVGQAAEAFF.

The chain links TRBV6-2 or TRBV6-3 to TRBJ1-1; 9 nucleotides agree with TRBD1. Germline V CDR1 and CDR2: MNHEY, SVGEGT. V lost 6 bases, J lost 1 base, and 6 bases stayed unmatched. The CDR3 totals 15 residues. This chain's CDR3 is CASSWDRESNTEAFF. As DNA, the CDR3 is TGTGCCAGCAGCTGGGACAGGGAATCGAACACTGAAGCTTTCTTT.

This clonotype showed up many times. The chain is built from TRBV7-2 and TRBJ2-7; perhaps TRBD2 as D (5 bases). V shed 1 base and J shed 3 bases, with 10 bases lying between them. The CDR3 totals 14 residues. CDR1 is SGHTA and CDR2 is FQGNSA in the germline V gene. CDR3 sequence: CASSLVGGYYEQYV. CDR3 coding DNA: TGTGCCAGCAGCTTAGTTGGCGGGTACTACGAGCAGTACGTC.

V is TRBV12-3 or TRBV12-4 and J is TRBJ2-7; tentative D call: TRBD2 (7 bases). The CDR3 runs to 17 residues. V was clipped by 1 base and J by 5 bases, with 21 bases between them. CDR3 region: CASSLDSSPGEGDEQYF. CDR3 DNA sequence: TGTGCCAGCAGTTTAGATTCCTCGCCAGGGGAGGGCGACGAGCAGTACTTC.

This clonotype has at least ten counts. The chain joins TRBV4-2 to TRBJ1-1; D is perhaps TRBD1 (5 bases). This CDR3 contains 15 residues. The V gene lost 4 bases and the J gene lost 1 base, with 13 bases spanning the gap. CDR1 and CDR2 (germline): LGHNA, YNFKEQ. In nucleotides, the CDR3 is TGTGCCAGCAGCCTAGCACCTGACAGGAACACTGAAGCTTTCTTT. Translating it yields CASSLAPDRNTEAFF.

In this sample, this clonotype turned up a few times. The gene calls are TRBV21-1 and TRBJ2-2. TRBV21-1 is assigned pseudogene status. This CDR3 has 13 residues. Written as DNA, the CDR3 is TGTGCCACCGGCGAACAGAACACCGGGGAGCTGTTTTTT. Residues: CATGEQNTGELFF.

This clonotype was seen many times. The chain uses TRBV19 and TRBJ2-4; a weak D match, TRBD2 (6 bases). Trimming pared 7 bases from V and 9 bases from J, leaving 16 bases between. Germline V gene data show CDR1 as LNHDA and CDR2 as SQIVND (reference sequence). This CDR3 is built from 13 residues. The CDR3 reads CASTRTGTSIQYF. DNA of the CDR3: TGTGCCAGTACCCGGACGGGGACTTCCATTCAGTACTTC. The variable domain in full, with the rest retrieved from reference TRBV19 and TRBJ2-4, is DGGITQSPKYLFRKEGQNVTLSCEQNLNHDAMYWYRQDPGQGLRLIYYSQIVNDFQKGDIAEGYSVSREKKESFPLTVTSAQKNPTAFYLCASTRTGTSIQYFGAGTRLSVL.

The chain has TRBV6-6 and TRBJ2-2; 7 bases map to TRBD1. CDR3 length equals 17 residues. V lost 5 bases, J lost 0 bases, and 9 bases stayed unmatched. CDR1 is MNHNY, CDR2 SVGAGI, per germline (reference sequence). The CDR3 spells CASSRPGTATNTGELFF. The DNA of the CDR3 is TGTGCCAGCAGTCGTCCCGGGACAGCTACGAACACCGGGGAGCTGTTTTTT.

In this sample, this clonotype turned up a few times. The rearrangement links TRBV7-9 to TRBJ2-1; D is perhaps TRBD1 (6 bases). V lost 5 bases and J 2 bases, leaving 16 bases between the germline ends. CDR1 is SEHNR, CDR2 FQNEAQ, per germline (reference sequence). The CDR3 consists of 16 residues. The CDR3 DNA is TGTGCCAGCAGCCCAGTCGAAGAGGGGGCCTACAATGAGCAGTTCTTC. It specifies CASSPVEEGAYNEQFF.

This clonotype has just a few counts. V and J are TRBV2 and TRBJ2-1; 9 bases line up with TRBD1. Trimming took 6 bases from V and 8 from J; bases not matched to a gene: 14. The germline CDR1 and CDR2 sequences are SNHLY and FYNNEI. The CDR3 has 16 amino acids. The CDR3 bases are TGTGCCAGCAGAAAATACCGGGACAGGGTCGTCGATGAGCAGTTCTTC. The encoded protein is CASRKYRDRVVDEQFF.

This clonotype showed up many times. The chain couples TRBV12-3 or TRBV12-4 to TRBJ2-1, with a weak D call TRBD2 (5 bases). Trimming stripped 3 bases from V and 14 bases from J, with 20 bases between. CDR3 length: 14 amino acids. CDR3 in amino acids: CASSFDIEAYGEFF. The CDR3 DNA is TGTGCCAGCAGTTTTGATATCGAGGCTTACGGGGAGTTCTTC.

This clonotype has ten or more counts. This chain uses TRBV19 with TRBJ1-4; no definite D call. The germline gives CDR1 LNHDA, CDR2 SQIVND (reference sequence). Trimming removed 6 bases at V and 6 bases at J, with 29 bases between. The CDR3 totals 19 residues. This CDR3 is CASSHHGSGRRLVDEKLFF. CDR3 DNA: TGTGCCAGTAGCCATCATGGTTCGGGGAGGCGCCTCGTCGATGAAAAACTGTTTTTT.

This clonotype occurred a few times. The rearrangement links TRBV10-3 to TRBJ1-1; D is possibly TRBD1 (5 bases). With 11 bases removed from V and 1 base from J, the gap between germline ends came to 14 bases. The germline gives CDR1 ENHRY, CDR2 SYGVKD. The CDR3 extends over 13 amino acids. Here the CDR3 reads CAGSIRENTEAFF. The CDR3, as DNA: TGTGCCGGGTCAATCAGGGAGAACACTGAAGCTTTCTTT.

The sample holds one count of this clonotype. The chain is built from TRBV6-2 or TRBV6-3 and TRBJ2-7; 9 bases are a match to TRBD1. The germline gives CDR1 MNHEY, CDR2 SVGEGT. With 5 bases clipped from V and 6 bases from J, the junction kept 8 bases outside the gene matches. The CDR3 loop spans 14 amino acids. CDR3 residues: CASSRDRDSREQYF. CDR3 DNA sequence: TGTGCCAGCAGTAGGGACAGGGATTCTCGCGAGCAGTACTTC.

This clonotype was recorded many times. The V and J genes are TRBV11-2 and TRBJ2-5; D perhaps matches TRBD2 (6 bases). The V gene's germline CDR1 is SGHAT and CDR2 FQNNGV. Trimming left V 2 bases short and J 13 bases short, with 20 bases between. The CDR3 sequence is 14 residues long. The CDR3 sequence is CASSLRLGTVSRYF. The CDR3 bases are TGTGCCAGCAGCTTAAGACTAGGGACTGTGTCGCGGTACTTC.

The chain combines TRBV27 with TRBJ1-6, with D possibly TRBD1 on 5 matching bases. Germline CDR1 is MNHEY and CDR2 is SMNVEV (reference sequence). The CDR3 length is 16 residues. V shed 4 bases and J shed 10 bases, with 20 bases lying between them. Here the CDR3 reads CASSWLEPVGDSPLHF. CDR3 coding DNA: TGTGCCAGCAGTTGGTTAGAGCCCGTGGGGGACTCACCCCTCCACTTT.

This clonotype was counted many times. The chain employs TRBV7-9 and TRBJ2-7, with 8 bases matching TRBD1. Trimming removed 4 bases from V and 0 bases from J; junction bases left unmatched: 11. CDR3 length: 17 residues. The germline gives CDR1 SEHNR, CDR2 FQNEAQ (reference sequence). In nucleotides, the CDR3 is TGTGCCAGCAGCTCCCTATTCAGGGGGCTTAGCTCCTACGAGCAGTACTTC. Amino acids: CASSSLFRGLSSYEQYF.

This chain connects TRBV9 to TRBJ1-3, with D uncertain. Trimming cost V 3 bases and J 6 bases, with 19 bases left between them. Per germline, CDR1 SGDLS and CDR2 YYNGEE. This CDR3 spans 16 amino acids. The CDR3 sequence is CASSDITDSDLNTIYF. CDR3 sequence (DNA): TGTGCCAGCAGCGACATTACGGATTCAGACCTAAACACCATATATTTT.

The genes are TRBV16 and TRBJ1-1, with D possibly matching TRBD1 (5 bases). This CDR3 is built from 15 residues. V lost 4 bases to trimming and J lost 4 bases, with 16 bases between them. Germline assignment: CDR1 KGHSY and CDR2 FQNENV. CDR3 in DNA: TGTGCCAGCAGCCCCCAGACGGGGCGTCCCACTGAAGCTTTCTTT. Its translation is CASSPQTGRPTEAFF. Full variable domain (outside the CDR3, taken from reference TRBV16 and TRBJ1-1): GEEVAQTPKHLVRGEGQKAKLYCAPIKGHSYVFWYQQVLKNEFKFLISFQNENVFDETGMPKERFSAKCLPNSPCSLEIQATKLEDSAVYFCASSPQTGRPTEAFFGQGTRLTVV.

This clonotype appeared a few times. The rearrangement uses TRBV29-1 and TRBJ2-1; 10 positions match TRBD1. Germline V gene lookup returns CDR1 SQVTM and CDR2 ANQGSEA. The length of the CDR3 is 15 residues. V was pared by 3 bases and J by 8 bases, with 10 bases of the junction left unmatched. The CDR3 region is CSVEVGQGLPDEQFF. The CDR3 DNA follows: TGCAGCGTTGAGGTGGGACAGGGGTTGCCCGATGAGCAGTTCTTC.